This T cell receptor (beta chain) was identified during a study of technical replicates of blood from a few donors (TCRdb year 2017). The CDR3 runs 16 amino acids, cysteine and phenylalanine included. This entry keeps only the CDR3 DNA: 48 bases, framed from base 1. CDR1 and CDR2, looked up from the germline V gene (reference sequence), are LNHDA and SQIVND. The V end loses 6 bases and the J end loses 6 bases, and a stretch of 20 bases separates them. Receptor amplification or capture employed the immunoSEQ multiplex PCR assay. In its TCRdb copy, this immuneACCESS table keeps in-frame sequences only and misses some clones. Where compared with another copy, unresolved V genes explain less than half of these, and the others have no known cause. Across this sample there are about 88,000 clones, with roughly 94% seen only once. Clones ranked in the top ten supply under 0.35% of the sample. Note on this clone: The antigen it binds to is not known. No much larger clone exists at a distance of one base, and base qualities are not known.

This receptor was identified in a human donor in good health. The chain is assembled from TRBV19 and TRBJ1-4; the D gene identity is not certain. The sample was T cells isolated from PBMCs. The DNA sequence is TGTGCCAGTAGCCCAATATACGGGAGGCGAGATGAAAAACTGTTTTTT. Its protein is CASSPIYGRRDEKLFF.